This is a list of T cell receptor beta chains from one sample in a study of T cell changes during pregnancy in multiple sclerosis. Produced via immunoSEQ multiplex PCR; TCRdb's table is partial and in-frame only. The sample carries roughly 50,000 clones, around 92% recorded once. The material sequenced was peripheral blood, taken after pregnancy. The receptors were sampled from a female donor in good health, enrolled as a control in a pregnancy study. Both conserved end residues are part of each CDR3.

v_gene	CDR3aa
TRBV28	CASSFWTGGSNTEAFF
TRBV7-6	CASSLWPSGGPNEQFF
TRBV7-2	CASSSPGQLSIRDYSPLHF
TRBV4-1	CASSQSGLAEVGELFF
TRBV11-2	CASSVDRVLANVLTF
TRBV4-1	CASSPTMASGGHNEQFF
TRBV14	CASSHIGATNEKLFF
TRBV9	CASSARGGQSNEQFF
TRBV6-5	CASSYEGAGGYTF
TRBV5-1	CASSSDRGLYEQYF